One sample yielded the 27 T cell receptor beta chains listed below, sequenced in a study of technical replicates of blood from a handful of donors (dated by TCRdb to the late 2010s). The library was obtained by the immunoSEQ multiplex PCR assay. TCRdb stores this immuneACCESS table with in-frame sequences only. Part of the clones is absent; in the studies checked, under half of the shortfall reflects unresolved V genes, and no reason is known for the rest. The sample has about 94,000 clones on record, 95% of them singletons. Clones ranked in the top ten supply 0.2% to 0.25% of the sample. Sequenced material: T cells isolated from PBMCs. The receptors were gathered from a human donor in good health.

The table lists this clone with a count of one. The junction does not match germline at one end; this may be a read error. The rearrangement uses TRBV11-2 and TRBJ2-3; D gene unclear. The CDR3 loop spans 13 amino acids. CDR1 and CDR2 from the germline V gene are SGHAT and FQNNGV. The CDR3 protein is CASCFTSTDTQYF. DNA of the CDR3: TGTGCCAGCTGCTTTACTAGCACAGATACGCAGTATTTT.

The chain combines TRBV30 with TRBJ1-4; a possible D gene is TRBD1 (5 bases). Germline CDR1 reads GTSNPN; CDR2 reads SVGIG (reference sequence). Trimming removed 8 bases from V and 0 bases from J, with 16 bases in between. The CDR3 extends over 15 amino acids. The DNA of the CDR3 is TGTGCCGGGACTAGTAGTTTAGCAACTAATGAAAAACTGTTTTTT. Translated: CAGTSSLATNEKLFF.

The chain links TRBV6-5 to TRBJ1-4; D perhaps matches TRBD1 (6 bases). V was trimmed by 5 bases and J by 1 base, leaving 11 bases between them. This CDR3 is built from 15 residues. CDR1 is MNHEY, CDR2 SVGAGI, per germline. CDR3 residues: CASSRRTETNEKLFF. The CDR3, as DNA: TGTGCCAGCAGTCGCCGGACAGAAACTAATGAAAAACTGTTTTTT.

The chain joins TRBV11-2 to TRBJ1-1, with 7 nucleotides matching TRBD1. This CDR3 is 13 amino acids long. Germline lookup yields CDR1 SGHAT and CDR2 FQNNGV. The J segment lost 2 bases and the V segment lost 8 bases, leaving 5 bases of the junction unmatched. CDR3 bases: TGTGCCAGCGGCCAGGGGGGAAACACTGAAGCTTTCTTT. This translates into CASGQGGNTEAFF.

The CDR3 DNA reads TGTGCCAAGCTAGTTCCGGGACAGGGGCTTTCAGATACGCAGTATTTT. Its protein product is CAKLVPGQGLSDTQYF. V usage is TRBV2 and J usage is TRBJ2-3; 10 bases are a match to TRBD1. Trimming cost V 10 bases and J 4 bases; bases outside gene matches: 14. This CDR3 has 16 amino acids. The germline V gene encodes CDR1 SNHLY and CDR2 FYNNEI.

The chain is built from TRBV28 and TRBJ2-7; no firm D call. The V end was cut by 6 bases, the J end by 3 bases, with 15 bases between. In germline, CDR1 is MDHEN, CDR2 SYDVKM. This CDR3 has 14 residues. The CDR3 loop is CASRGSLLLYEQYF. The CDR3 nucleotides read TGTGCCAGCAGGGGCAGCTTACTTCTCTACGAGCAGTACTTC.

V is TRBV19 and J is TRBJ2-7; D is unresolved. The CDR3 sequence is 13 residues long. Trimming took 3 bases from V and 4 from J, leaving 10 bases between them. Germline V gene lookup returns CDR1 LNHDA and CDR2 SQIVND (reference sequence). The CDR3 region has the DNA TGTGCCAGTAGTATTACGGCAGGTTACGAGCAGTACTTC. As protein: CASSITAGYEQYF.

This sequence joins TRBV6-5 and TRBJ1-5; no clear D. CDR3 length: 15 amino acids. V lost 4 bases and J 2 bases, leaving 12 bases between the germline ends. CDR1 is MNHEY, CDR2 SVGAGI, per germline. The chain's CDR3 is CASSSGGWGNQPQHF. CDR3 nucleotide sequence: TGTGCCAGCAGTTCCGGAGGCTGGGGCAATCAGCCCCAGCATTTT.

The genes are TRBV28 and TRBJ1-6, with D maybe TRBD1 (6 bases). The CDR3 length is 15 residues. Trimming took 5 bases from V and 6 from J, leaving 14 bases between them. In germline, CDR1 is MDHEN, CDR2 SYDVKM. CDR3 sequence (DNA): TGTGCCAGCAGTCCCACAGGGAGGGGTAATTCACCCCTCCACTTT. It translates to CASSPTGRGNSPLHF.

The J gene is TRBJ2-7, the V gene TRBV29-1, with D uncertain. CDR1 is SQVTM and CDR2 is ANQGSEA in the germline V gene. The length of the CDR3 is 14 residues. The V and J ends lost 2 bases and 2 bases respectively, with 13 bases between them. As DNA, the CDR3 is TGCAGCGTTGAACTCCGAGACAAGGCCTACGAGCAGTACTTC. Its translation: CSVELRDKAYEQYF.

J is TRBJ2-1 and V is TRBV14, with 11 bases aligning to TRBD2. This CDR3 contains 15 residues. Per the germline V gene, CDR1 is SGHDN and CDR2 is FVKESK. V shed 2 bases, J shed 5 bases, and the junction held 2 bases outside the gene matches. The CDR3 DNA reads TGTGCCAGCAGCCAACTAGCGGGGGGCAACAATGAGCAGTTCTTC. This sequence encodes CASSQLAGGNNEQFF.

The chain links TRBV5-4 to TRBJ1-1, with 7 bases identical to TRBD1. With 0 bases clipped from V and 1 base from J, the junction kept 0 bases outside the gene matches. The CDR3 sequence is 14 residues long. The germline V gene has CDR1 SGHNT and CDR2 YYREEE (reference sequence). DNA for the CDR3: TGTGCCAGCAGCTTGGACAGGGGGAACACTGAAGCTTTCTTT. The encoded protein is CASSLDRGNTEAFF.

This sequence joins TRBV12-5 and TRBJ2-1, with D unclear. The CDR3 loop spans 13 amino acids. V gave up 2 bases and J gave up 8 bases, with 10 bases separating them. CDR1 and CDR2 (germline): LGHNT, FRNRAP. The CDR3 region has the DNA TGTGCTAGTGGTTTGTCTACCTATCATGAGCAGTTCTTC. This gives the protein CASGLSTYHEQFF.

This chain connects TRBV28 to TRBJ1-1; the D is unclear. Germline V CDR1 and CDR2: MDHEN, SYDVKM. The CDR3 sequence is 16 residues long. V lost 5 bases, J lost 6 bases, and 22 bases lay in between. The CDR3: CASSAPPVYAAAEAFF. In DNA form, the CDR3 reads TGTGCCAGCAGTGCACCCCCGGTTTACGCGGCCGCTGAAGCTTTCTTT.

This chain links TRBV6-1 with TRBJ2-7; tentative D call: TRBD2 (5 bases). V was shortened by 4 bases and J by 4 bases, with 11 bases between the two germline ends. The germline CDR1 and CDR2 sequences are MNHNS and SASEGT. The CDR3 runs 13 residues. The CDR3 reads CASSAPGLYEQYF. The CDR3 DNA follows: TGTGCCAGCAGTGCACCCGGACTTTACGAGCAGTACTTC.

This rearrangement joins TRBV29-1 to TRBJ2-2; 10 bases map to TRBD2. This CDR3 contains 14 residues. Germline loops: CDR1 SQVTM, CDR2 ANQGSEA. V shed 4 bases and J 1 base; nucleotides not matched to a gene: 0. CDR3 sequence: CSVGTSGNTGELFF. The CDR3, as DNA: TGCAGCGTTGGGACTAGCGGGAACACCGGGGAGCTGTTTTTT.

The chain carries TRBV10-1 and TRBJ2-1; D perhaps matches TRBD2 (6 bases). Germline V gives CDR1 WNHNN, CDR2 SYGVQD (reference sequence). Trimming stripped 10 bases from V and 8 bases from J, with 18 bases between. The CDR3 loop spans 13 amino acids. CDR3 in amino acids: CATSPGVKHEQFF. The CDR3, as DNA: TGCGCCACTTCCCCGGGAGTAAAGCATGAGCAGTTCTTC.

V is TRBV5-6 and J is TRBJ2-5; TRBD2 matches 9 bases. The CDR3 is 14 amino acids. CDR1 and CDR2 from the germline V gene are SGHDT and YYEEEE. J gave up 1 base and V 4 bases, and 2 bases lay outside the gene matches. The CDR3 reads CASSQTSGQETQYF. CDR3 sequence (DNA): TGTGCCAGCAGCCAGACTAGCGGCCAAGAGACCCAGTACTTC.

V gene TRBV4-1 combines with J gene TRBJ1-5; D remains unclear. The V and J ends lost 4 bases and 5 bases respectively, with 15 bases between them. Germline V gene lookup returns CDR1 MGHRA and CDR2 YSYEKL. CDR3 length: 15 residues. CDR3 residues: CASSPRADEDQPQHF. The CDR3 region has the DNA TGCGCCAGCAGCCCCCGCGCGGATGAAGATCAGCCCCAGCATTTT.

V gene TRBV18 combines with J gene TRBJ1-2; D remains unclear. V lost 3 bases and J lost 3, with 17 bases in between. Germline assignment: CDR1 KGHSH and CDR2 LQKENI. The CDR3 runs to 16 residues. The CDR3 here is CASSPGVGQLDYGYTF. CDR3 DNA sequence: TGTGCCAGCTCACCGGGCGTAGGCCAACTGGACTATGGCTACACCTTC.

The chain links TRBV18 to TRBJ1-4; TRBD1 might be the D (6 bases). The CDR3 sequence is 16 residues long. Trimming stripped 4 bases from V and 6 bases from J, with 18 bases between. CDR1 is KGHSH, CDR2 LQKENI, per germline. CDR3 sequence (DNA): TGTGCCAGCTCACGGACCACGGGGGGGCGGGATGAAAAACTGTTTTTT. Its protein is CASSRTTGGRDEKLFF.

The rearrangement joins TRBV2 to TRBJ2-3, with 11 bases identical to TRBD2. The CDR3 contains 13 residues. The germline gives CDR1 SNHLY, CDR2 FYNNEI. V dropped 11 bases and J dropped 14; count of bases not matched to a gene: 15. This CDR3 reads CAGEEIAGGPSYF. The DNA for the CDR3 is TGTGCCGGGGAAGAGATAGCGGGGGGGCCTTCGTATTTT.

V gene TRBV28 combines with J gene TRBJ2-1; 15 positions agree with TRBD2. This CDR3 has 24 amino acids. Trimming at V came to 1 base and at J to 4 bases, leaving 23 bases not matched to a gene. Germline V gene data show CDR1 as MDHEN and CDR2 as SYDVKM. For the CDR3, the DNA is TGTGCCAGCAGTTTATTTTTGTGGAGCCCCCAAACCGGGACTAGCGGGGGGAAATACAATGAGCAGTTCTTC. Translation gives CASSLFLWSPQTGTSGGKYNEQFF.

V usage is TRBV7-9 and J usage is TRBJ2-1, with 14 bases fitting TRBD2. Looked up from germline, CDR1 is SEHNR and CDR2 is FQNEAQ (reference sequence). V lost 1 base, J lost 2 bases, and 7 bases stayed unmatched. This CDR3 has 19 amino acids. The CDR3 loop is CASSLGGLAGAFTYNEQFF. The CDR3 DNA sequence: TGTGCCAGCAGCTTAGGGGGACTAGCGGGAGCTTTCACCTACAATGAGCAGTTCTTC.

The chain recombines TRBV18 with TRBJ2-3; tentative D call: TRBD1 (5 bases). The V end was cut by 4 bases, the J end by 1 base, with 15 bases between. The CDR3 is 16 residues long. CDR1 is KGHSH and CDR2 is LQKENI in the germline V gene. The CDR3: CASSQQVPLGTDTQYF. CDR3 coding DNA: TGTGCCAGCTCACAACAGGTTCCCCTAGGCACAGATACGCAGTATTTT.

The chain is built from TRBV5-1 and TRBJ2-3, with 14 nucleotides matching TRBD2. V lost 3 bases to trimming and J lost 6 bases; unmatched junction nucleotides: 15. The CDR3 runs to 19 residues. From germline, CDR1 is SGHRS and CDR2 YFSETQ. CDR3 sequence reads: CASSSPPGRLAGGRDTQYF. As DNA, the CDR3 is TGCGCCAGCAGCTCGCCTCCGGGGAGACTAGCGGGGGGGAGGGATACGCAGTATTTT.

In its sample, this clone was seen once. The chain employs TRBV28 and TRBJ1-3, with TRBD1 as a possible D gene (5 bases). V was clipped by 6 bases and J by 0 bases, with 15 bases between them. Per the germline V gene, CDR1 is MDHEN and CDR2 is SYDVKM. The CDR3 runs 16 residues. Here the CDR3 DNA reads TGTGCCAGCAGCCCTAATAAGGGGTACTCTGGAAACACCATATATTTT. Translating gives CASSPNKGYSGNTIYF.